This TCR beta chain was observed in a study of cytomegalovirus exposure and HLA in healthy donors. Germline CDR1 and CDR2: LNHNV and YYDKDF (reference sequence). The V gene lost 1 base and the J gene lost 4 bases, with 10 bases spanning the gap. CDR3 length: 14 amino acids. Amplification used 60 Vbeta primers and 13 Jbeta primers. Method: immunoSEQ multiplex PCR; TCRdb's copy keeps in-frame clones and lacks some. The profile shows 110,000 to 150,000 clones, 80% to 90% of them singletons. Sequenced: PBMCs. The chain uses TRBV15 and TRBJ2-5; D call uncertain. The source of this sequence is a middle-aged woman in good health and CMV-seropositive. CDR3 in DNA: TGTGCCACCAGCAGAGCCCCAACGGGAGAGACCCAGTACTTC. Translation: CATSRAPTGETQYF.